This T cell receptor beta chain was identified in a study of T-cell memory formation after mild COVID-19. Study background: Clustering of TCRs was largely donor specific. Regarding the study as a whole: The study found contracting CD4+ clones mainly in CM and EM and contracting CD8+ clones in EMRA. Clones that contracted from day 15 to 85 were balanced CD4/CD8, while later expanders leaned CD4+.

Remarks on this clonotype: Its specificity is unknown.

Constant-segment primers were used for 5'RACE, and the resulting TCR alpha and TCR beta cDNA libraries carried sample barcodes and UMIs. TCRdb used MiXCR to reprocess the 5' RACE reads, holding one entry per CDR3 protein. The data hold about 160,000 distinct CDR3 sequences, with less than 40% observed a single time. Germline V gives CDR1 SGHAT, CDR2 FQNNGV. Between the trimmed V and J ends, which lost 4 bases and 6 bases, there was a span of 13 bases. This CDR3 is built from 15 residues. The V call is TRBV11-2, the J call TRBJ1-6; the D gene is possibly TRBD1 (5 bases). The source of this sequence is an adult woman who had mild COVID-19 (a few samples of this study predate the infection). Cell type and time point are not known. Sample: PBMCs or a T cell subset sorted from them (not recorded which). The CDR3 region has the DNA TGTGCCAGCAGCTCCCCGGGGGGGGTTAATTCACCCCTCCACTTT. Protein product: CASSSPGGVNSPLHF.